Given below is one T cell receptor beta chain in context. This receptor's antigen is unknown. The record has no base qualities; no much larger clone is one base away. Libraries were built with the immunoSEQ multiplex PCR assay. What TCRdb holds here is the immuneACCESS table cut down to in-frame rearrangements. Part of the clones is not present; checked against another copy, under half of the missing clones reflect an unresolved V gene, and the others are unexplained. The sample table records roughly 120,000 clones; 70% to 90% of these occur just once. The leading ten clones occupy 3.7% of the sample. This entry comes from a study of control samples from healthy donors and cancer patients (dated by TCRdb to 2018 to 2021). Compared with germline, V lacks 2 bases and J lacks 7 bases; bases without a gene match: 6. CDR1 and CDR2 are read off the germline V gene as SGHNT and YENEEA. The CDR3 goes from the cysteine to the phenylalanine over 16 residues. Of the read, only the CDR3 DNA is kept; its 48 bases are in frame from base 1.

Sequenced material: PBMCs. The TCR originated in a woman in her sixties with lung cancer. This chain joins TRBV11-3 to TRBJ2-1; 12 bases in the junction line up with TRBD2. This receptor has the CDR3 CASSLTPLAGGNEQFF. The nucleotide sequence is TGTGCCAGCAGCTTAACCCCTCTAGCGGGAGGGAATGAGCAGTTCTTC.